These T cell receptor beta chains were read from a single sample in a study of blood T cell repertoires in COVID-19. Assay used: immunoSEQ multiplex PCR; TCRdb lists only in-frame clones, some missing. The sample carries 56,000 or so clones, 70% to 90% recorded once. The material sequenced was peripheral blood. These receptors originate from a woman older than 75 with active COVID-19. Both conserved end residues are part of each CDR3. D genes are given only for firm matches. Size values are once, few and many counts, or a class for expanded clones, and some rows have none.

DNA: TGTGCCAGCACCGCTAGAATACATCAGCCCCAGCATTTT; CDR3: CASTARIHQPQHF; D: -; size: -; J: TRBJ1-5; V: TRBV7-2
DNA: TGTGCCAGCAGTCTTGACTGGGTCCAAGAGACCCAGTACTTC; CDR3: CASSLDWVQETQYF; D: -; size: -; J: TRBJ2-5; V: TRBV5-5
DNA: TGCAGCGTTGAAGGGGGCAGGAGTCGTTCCTACAATGAGCAGTTCTTC; CDR3: CSVEGGRSRSYNEQFF; D: -; size: -; J: TRBJ2-1; V: TRBV29-1
DNA: TGTGCCTGGATTAAGAAAGGCGGTTCCCCTCAAGAGACCCAGTACTTC; CDR3: CAWIKKGGSPQETQYF; D: -; size: -; J: TRBJ2-5; V: TRBV30
DNA: TGTGCCAGCAGCTCCCACCAGGGGGGTTACAATGAGCAGTTCTTC; CDR3: CASSSHQGGYNEQFF; D: -; size: -; J: TRBJ2-1; V: TRBV7-2
DNA: TGTGCCAGCAGTTGGACAGAACCTCAAGAGACCCAGTACTTC; CDR3: CASSWTEPQETQYF; D: -; size: few; J: TRBJ2-5; V: TRBV28
DNA: TGTGCCAGTAGTATACGGGGGATAGCGGGGGGCTCAGAGACCCAGTACTTC; CDR3: CASSIRGIAGGSETQYF; D: TRBD2; size: -; J: TRBJ2-5; V: TRBV19
DNA: TGTGCCAGCAGTTCCTCCGGGACAGGTCTCACTGAAGCTTTCTTT; CDR3: CASSSSGTGLTEAFF; D: TRBD1; size: -; J: TRBJ1-1; V: TRBV28
DNA: TGCGCCAGCAGTTCTAATGGGGGCTTGAAGAACGAGCAGTACTTC; CDR3: CASSSNGGLKNEQYF; D: -; size: -; J: TRBJ2-7; V: TRBV5-1
DNA: TGTGCCAGTAGTAGCAGGGCTAATTCACCCCTCCACTTT; CDR3: CASSSRANSPLHF; D: -; size: few; J: TRBJ1-6; V: TRBV19
DNA: TGCAGCGCCTGGACAGCGAACTATGGCTACACCTTC; CDR3: CSAWTANYGYTF; D: -; size: -; J: TRBJ1-2; V: TRBV29-1
DNA: TGCAGCGCGCAGATTAACTATGGCTACACCTTC; CDR3: CSAQINYGYTF; D: -; size: -; J: TRBJ1-2; V: TRBV29-1